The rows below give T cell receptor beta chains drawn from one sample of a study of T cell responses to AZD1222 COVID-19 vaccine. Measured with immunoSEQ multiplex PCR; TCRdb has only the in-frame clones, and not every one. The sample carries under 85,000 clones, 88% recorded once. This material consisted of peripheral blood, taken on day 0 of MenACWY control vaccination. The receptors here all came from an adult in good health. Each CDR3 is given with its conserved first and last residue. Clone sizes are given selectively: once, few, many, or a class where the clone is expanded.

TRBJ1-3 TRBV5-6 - CASSLGPQGPGNTIYF
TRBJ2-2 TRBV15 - CATSFVQKETGELFF
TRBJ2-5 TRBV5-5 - CASSSPPTGAETQYF
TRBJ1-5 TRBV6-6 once CASSSPTALSQHF
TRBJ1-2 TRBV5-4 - CASSSPPPGGYTF
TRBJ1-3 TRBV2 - CATTWTAGNTIYF
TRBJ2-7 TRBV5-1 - CASSRTGTQAYEQYF
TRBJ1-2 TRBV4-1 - CASSQDAGVSGYTF
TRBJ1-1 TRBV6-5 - CASKKSDLNTEAFF
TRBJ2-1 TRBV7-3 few CASSFGLALYNEQFF
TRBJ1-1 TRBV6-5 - CASSYTGDGGEAFF
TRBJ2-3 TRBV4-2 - CASSDFRTSADTQYF
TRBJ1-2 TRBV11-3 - CASSSGGHGYTF
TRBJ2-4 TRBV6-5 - CASSLRTGGPNIQYF
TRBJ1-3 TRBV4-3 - CASSQTLSPGNTIYF
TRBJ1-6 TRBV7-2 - CASSADRGMTSSPLHF
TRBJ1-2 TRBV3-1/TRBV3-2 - CASSQGGPAGYTF
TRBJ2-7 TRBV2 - CASKLSSYEQYF
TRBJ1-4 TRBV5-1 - CASSLSGGREKLFF
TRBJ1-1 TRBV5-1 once CASSFGRTGGFTEAFF
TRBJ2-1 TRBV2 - CASKPGQGFNEQFF
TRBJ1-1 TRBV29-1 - CSARGVMDTEAFF